The present T cell receptor (beta chain) was sequenced within a study of blood T cell repertoires in COVID-19. This clone was seen just once. This CDR3 is 14 amino acids long. Germline V gene lookup returns CDR1 SNHLY and CDR2 FYNNEI. V was pared by 6 bases and J by 1 base, with 10 bases between. Original processing notes: Reference gene primer amplification in the assay estimated nucleated cell counts. TCRdb keeps only in-frame clones here, not all; method: immunoSEQ multiplex PCR. That table is the source of V, J and clone size, and D and trimming were worked out from the DNA. The table has approximately 170,000 clones, 84% seen once.

This clonotype was obtained from a man aged 35-49 years who had recovered from COVID-19. The chain is built from TRBV2 and TRBJ1-3; D is ambiguous. Input material: peripheral blood. CDR3 DNA sequence: TGTGCCAGCAGCCAGATAACGTCTGGAAACACCATATATTTT. This codes for CASSQITSGNTIYF. Variable domain in full (rest from reference TRBV2 and TRBJ1-3): EPEVTQTPSHQVTQMGQEVILRCVPISNHLYFYWYRQILGQKVEFLVSFYNNEISEKSEIFDDQFSVERPDGSNFTLKIRSTKLEDSAMYFCASSQITSGNTIYFGEGSWLTVV.